The 24 T cell receptor beta chains reported below all come from one sample, sequenced in a study of cytomegalovirus exposure and HLA in healthy donors. The repertoire was sequenced with immunoSEQ multiplex PCR; TCRdb's copy has only in-frame clones and lacks some. The sample has about 110,000 clones, about 85% seen once; the top ten hold 3% to 3.5%. The material sequenced was PBMCs. The receptor set was obtained from a woman between 18 and 29 years old in good health and CMV-seronegative.

The genes are TRBV27 and TRBJ2-2; 12 bases line up with TRBD2. With 6 bases clipped from V and 7 bases from J, the junction kept 15 bases outside the gene matches. CDR1 and CDR2 from the germline V gene are MNHEY and SMNVEV (reference sequence). The CDR3 sequence is 18 residues long. The DNA for the CDR3 is TGTGCCAGCAGCAGAGCCGGACTAGCGGGGCCCCCAGGCGGGGAGCTGTTTTTT. Protein: CASSRAGLAGPPGGELFF.

V usage is TRBV2 and J usage is TRBJ2-7, with D perhaps matching TRBD2 (5 bases). Germline V gives CDR1 SNHLY, CDR2 FYNNEI. Between the trimmed V and J ends, which lost 6 bases and 3 bases, there was a span of 12 bases. The CDR3 runs to 13 residues. In DNA form, the CDR3 reads TGTGCCAGCAGAGCTAGCAGTATCTACGAGCAGTACTTC. Translated, it gives CASRASSIYEQYF.

This clone was recorded once. The chain recombines TRBV30 with TRBJ2-5; D possibly corresponds to TRBD2 (7 bases). V lost 5 bases and J 4 bases, leaving 17 bases between the germline ends. This CDR3 has 14 amino acids. CDR1 and CDR2 (germline): GTSNPN, SVGIG (reference sequence). The CDR3, as DNA: TGTGCCTGGGGCCGGAGAGGGGGGGGAGAGACCCAGTACTTC. As protein: CAWGRRGGGETQYF.

V gene TRBV5-5 combines with J gene TRBJ1-3; TRBD1 matches 8 bases. V shed 2 bases, J shed 0 bases, and the junction held 7 bases outside the gene matches. The V gene's germline CDR1 is SGHKS and CDR2 YYEKEE (reference sequence). There are 17 residues in the CDR3. The CDR3 reads CASSFGKTGGSGNTIYF. DNA for the CDR3: TGTGCCAGCAGCTTTGGAAAAACAGGGGGCTCTGGAAACACCATATATTTT. The full variable domain, its missing parts supplied by reference TRBV5-5 and TRBJ1-3, is DAGVTQSPTHLIKTRGQQVTLRCSPISGHKSVSWYQQVLGQGPQFIFQYYEKEERGRGNFPDRFSARQFPNYSSELNVNALLLGDSALYLCASSFGKTGGSGNTIYFGEGSWLTVV.

The gene calls are TRBV13 and TRBJ1-2; D unresolved. Germline V gives CDR1 PRHDT, CDR2 FYEKMQ (reference sequence). This CDR3 contains 12 residues. V dropped 3 bases and J dropped 2 bases, with 4 bases sitting between them. The CDR3 protein is CASSFLNYGYTF. Written as DNA, the CDR3 is TGTGCCAGCAGCTTCTTAAACTATGGCTACACCTTC.

The chain links TRBV18 to TRBJ1-4, with 10 bases matching TRBD1. Germline CDR1 KGHSH, CDR2 LQKENI. The junction had 2 bases not matched to a gene; V was cut back by 6 bases and J by 7 bases. The CDR3 is 13 amino acids. CDR3 nucleotides: TGTGCCAGCTCTCGGGACAGGGGTGAAAAACTGTTTTTT. It is translated as CASSRDRGEKLFF. The entire variable domain, with the rest obtained from reference TRBV18 and TRBJ1-4, is as follows: NAGVMQNPRHLVRRRGQEARLRCSPMKGHSHVYWYRQLPEEGLKFMVYLQKENIIDESGMPKERFSAEFPKEGPSILRIQQVVRGDSAAYFCASSRDRGEKLFFGSGTQLSVL.

This clone was seen just once. The V gene is TRBV18, the J gene TRBJ1-2; D remains unclear. Trimming removed 2 bases from V and 7 bases from J, with 11 bases in between. CDR3 length equals 13 residues. Germline CDR1 and CDR2: KGHSH and LQKENI. In DNA form, the CDR3 reads TGTGCCAGCTCACCAGGGGAGAGGAGTGGCTACACCTTC. Its protein is CASSPGERSGYTF. The whole variable domain, remainder taken from reference TRBV18 and TRBJ1-2, is NAGVMQNPRHLVRRRGQEARLRCSPMKGHSHVYWYRQLPEEGLKFMVYLQKENIIDESGMPKERFSAEFPKEGPSILRIQQVVRGDSAAYFCASSPGERSGYTFGSGTRLTVV.

The J gene is TRBJ2-1, the V gene TRBV27; D is perhaps TRBD2 (7 bases). Trimming took 6 bases from V and 15 from J, leaving 30 bases between them. The length of the CDR3 is 16 residues. The germline V gene has CDR1 MNHEY and CDR2 SMNVEV (reference sequence). The CDR3 DNA sequence: TGTGCCAGCAGCCCGACAGGAAACTTAGGGGGGGAGGGACGGTTCTTC. Amino acid sequence: CASSPTGNLGGEGRFF.

The V gene is TRBV28, the J gene TRBJ1-6, with no clear D. The CDR3 is made up of 18 amino acids. The germline V gene has CDR1 MDHEN and CDR2 SYDVKM. With 2 bases removed from V and 3 bases from J, the gap between germline ends came to 17 bases. CDR3 sequence (DNA): TGTGCCAGCAGTTTAGGCGGGGTGGCAGGCCGCTATAATTCACCCCTCCACTTT. Residues: CASSLGGVAGRYNSPLHF.

This sequence joins TRBV7-8 and TRBJ2-3; 7 bases fit TRBD1. Trimming at V came to 1 base and at J to 10 bases, leaving 2 bases not matched to a gene. The CDR3 totals 12 residues. CDR1 is SGHVS, CDR2 FQNEAQ, per germline. CDR3 in DNA: TGTGCCAGCAGCTTAGACAGGGGACCGCAGTATTTT. Encoded protein: CASSLDRGPQYF.

The CDR3 DNA sequence: TGCGCCAGCAGCCCAGACCCTGACAGGCCGCTATCCGAGCAGTACTTC. Amino acid sequence: CASSPDPDRPLSEQYF. The chain joins TRBV4-1 to TRBJ2-7; D possibly corresponds to TRBD1 (6 bases). The CDR3 is made up of 16 amino acids. The germline gives CDR1 MGHRA, CDR2 YSYEKL. V was cut by 4 bases and J by 6 bases, with 22 bases left in between.

The V and J genes are TRBV5-6 and TRBJ2-7, with D perhaps TRBD1 (6 bases). The CDR3 has 14 amino acids. The V end lost 1 base, the J end lost 0 bases, and 8 bases lay between the germline ends. Looked up from germline, CDR1 is SGHDT and CDR2 is YYEEEE. CDR3 amino acids: CASSLQGYSYEQYF. CDR3 bases: TGTGCCAGCAGCTTGCAGGGGTACTCCTACGAGCAGTACTTC.

This clone appeared a few times. J is TRBJ2-1 and V is TRBV6-4; 9 bases agree with TRBD2. V trimming: 0 bases; J trimming: 4 bases; junction bases outside the gene matches: 1. CDR3 length: 15 amino acids. Looked up from germline, CDR1 is MRHNA and CDR2 is SNTAGT. CDR3: CASSDSAGGYNEQFF. Written as DNA, the CDR3 is TGTGCCAGCAGTGACTCAGCGGGGGGTTACAATGAGCAGTTCTTC.

In this sample, this clone turned up once. The chain recombines TRBV6-6 with TRBJ1-3; 8 nucleotides agree with TRBD1. Losses at the gene ends were 11 bases for V and 4 bases for J; bases not matched to a gene: 7. Germline-derived CDR1 and CDR2 are MNHNY and SVGAGI (reference sequence). This CDR3 region has 13 residues. The CDR3 DNA reads TGTGCCGCGGCAGGGGGCTTGGGAAACACCATATATTTT. This sequence encodes CAAAGGLGNTIYF.

The V call is TRBV28, the J call TRBJ1-4, with 7 bases identical to TRBD1. The CDR3 runs to 11 residues. The ends lost 6 bases at V and 17 bases at J; junction bases unmatched: 9. CDR1 is MDHEN, CDR2 SYDVKM, per germline. The CDR3 sequence: CASSTPGQVFF. CDR3 DNA: TGTGCCAGCAGCACTCCCGGACAGGTATTTTTT.

The chain links TRBV7-9 to TRBJ1-3, with D maybe TRBD1 (6 bases). This CDR3 is 16 amino acids long. The germline V and J ends were trimmed by 2 bases and 4 bases, with 15 bases remaining between them. Germline CDR1 reads SEHNR; CDR2 reads FQNEAQ (reference sequence). CDR3 sequence reads: CASSLSYPGVGNTIYF. As DNA, the CDR3 is TGTGCCAGCAGCTTAAGTTATCCAGGGGTCGGAAACACCATATATTTT.

V usage is TRBV2 and J usage is TRBJ2-7; 11 bases map to TRBD1. The CDR3 runs to 13 residues. CDR1 SNHLY and CDR2 FYNNEI come from the germline V gene. The V segment lost 6 bases and the J segment 3 bases; nucleotides outside the gene matches: 1. Written as DNA, the CDR3 is TGTGCCAGCAGCGGGACAGGGGGCTACGAGCAGTACTTC. As protein: CASSGTGGYEQYF.

In this sample, this clone turned up once. The chain couples TRBV27 to TRBJ1-5; D not resolved. The germline gives CDR1 MNHEY, CDR2 SMNVEV (reference sequence). V was pared by 10 bases and J by 4 bases, with 11 bases between. The CDR3 consists of 12 residues. The chain's CDR3 is CANPAGNQPQHF. For the CDR3, the DNA is TGTGCCAACCCGGCCGGGAATCAGCCCCAGCATTTT.

The V gene is TRBV2, the J gene TRBJ2-5; TRBD1 aligns across 8 bases. The CDR3 is 14 amino acids. The V segment lost 4 bases and the J segment 6 bases; nucleotides outside the gene matches: 7. CDR1 and CDR2 from the germline V gene are SNHLY and FYNNEI. CDR3 nucleotide sequence: TGTGCCAGCAGTGGCGGACAGGGAATGCAGACCCAGTACTTC. It codes for CASSGGQGMQTQYF. Variable domain in full (rest from reference TRBV2 and TRBJ2-5): EPEVTQTPSHQVTQMGQEVILRCVPISNHLYFYWYRQILGQKVEFLVSFYNNEISEKSEIFDDQFSVERPDGSNFTLKIRSTKLEDSAMYFCASSGGQGMQTQYFGPGTRLLVL.

The chain recombines TRBV7-3 with TRBJ2-3, with D possibly TRBD1 on 6 matching bases. Trimming took 5 bases from V and 1 from J, leaving 10 bases between them. Germline CDR1 SGHTA, CDR2 FQGTGA. This CDR3 has 14 amino acids. CDR3 sequence: CASSLRQGTDTQYF. The CDR3 nucleotides are TGTGCCAGCAGCCTGCGACAGGGCACAGATACGCAGTATTTT.

The chain has TRBV5-1 and TRBJ2-1; 7 bases agree with TRBD1. This CDR3 has 14 amino acids. Germline V gene sequence: CDR1 SGHRS, CDR2 YFSETQ. After removal of 2 bases from V and 8 bases from J, the junction contained 7 bases not matched to a gene. The CDR3 sequence: CASSFRQGVDEQFF. In DNA, the CDR3 is TGCGCCAGCAGCTTTCGGCAGGGGGTGGATGAGCAGTTCTTC. Full variable domain (outside the CDR3, taken from reference TRBV5-1 and TRBJ2-1): KAGVTQTPRYLIKTRGQQVTLSCSPISGHRSVSWYQQTPGQGLQFLFEYFSETQRNKGNFPGRFSGRQFSNSRSEMNVSTLELGDSALYLCASSFRQGVDEQFFGPGTRLTVL.

The rearrangement joins TRBV19 to TRBJ1-1; 7 bases line up with TRBD1. The length of the CDR3 is 13 residues. The ends lost 6 bases at V and 1 base at J; junction bases unmatched: 2. Germline lookup yields CDR1 LNHDA and CDR2 SQIVND (reference sequence). CDR3 amino acids: CASSEGANTEAFF. Here the CDR3 DNA reads TGTGCCAGTAGCGAGGGGGCGAACACTGAAGCTTTCTTT.

This clone appeared a few times. The chain couples TRBV9 to TRBJ1-2, with D uncertain. V lost 2 bases and J 4 bases, leaving 3 bases between the germline ends. Germline V gives CDR1 SGDLS, CDR2 YYNGEE. The CDR3 has 11 amino acids. This chain's CDR3 is CASSVGYGYTF. The DNA for the CDR3 is TGTGCCAGCAGCGTCGGCTATGGCTACACCTTC.

The rearrangement uses TRBV30 and TRBJ1-2; no definite D call. The CDR3 runs to 12 residues. With 3 bases removed from V and 8 bases from J, the gap between germline ends came to 13 bases. From germline, CDR1 is GTSNPN and CDR2 SVGIG (reference sequence). Here the CDR3 reads CAWRSGLEGYTF. The CDR3 region has the DNA TGTGCCTGGAGATCTGGGCTCGAAGGCTACACCTTC. Full variable domain (rest looked up from reference TRBV30 and TRBJ1-2): SQTIHQWPATLVQPVGSPLSLECTVEGTSNPNLYWYRQAAGRGLQLLFYSVGIGQISSEVPQNLSASRPQDRQFILSSKKLLLSDSGFYLCAWRSGLEGYTFGSGTRLTVV.